The clone carrying this TCR beta chain was seen at least ten times. Its antigen remains unidentified. One end of the junction is discordant with germline, which a read error may explain. By quantitative 5'-RACE with molecular barcodes, the TCR beta libraries were made. From the 5' RACE reads, TCRdb called clonotypes with MiXCR, one entry per CDR3 protein. The repertoire consists of 85,000 to 100,000 distinct CDR3 sequences, with roughly 8.8% occurring once and the leading ten covering roughly 5%. Germline loops: CDR1 PRHDT, CDR2 FYEKMQ (reference sequence). The CDR3 is 16 residues long. These data originate in a study of CD8 T cells in ankylosing spondylitis. General study points: The authors reported significant enrichment of disease-linked clones in matched ankylosing spondylitis synovial fluid. Blood of patients with ankylosing spondylitis appeared to be characterized by a TCR beta motif of fewer than 10 highly homologous variants.

The V and J genes are TRBV13 and TRBJ2-7, with TRBD2 matching 7 bases. The TCR was taken from a male donor with ankylosing spondylitis or in good health (not recorded which). Sequences were obtained from blood, either unsorted or a sorted T cell fraction (not recorded which). The CDR3 nucleotides are TGTGCCAGCAACTTAGGCGCGGGGGTCATGTCCTACGAGCAGTACTTC. This sequence encodes CASNLGAGVMSYEQYF.